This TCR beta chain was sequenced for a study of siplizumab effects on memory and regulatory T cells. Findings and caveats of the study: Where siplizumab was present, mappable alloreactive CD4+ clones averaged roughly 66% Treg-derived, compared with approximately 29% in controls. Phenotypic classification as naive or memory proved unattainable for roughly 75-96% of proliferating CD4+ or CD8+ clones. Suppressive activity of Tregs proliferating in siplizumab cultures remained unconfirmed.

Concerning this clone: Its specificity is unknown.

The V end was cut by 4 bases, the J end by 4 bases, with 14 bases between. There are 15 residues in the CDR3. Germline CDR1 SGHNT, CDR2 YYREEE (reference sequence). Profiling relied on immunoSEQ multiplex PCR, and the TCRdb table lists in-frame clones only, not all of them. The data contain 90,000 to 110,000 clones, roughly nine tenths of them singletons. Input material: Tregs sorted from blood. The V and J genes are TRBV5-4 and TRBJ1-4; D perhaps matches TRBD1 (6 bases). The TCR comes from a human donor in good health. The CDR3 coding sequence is TGTGCCAGCAGCCGGGACAAAATGAGTAATGAAAAACTGTTTTTT. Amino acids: CASSRDKMSNEKLFF.